The entry below gives a single T cell receptor beta chain sequence along with its context. Which antigen it targets is not known. It has no much larger one-base neighbor in the sample; base qualities were not kept. This sample is drawn from a study of shared clonotypes between healthy human individuals (dated by TCRdb to 2020 to 2022). Turning to the overall study: A couple of women and a few men aged 18 to 49 years were included in the cohort. For each donor, CD4 naive and CD4 memory were each given three plates, CD8 naive was given two plates, and CD8 memory was given one plate. Blood TCR repertoires of a handful of healthy adults were deeply sequenced to estimate repertoire size and the extent of clonotype sharing between individuals. Each donor's leukapheresis produced roughly between roughly 0.94 and 9.5 billion PBMCs. To increase sequencing depth and limit assay-specific biases, TCR repertoire library preparation and sequencing were carried out by different laboratories using diverse techniques.

The CDR3 contains 15 residues, cysteine and phenylalanine counted. Only the CDR3 DNA stays, 45 bases, in frame from base 1. V and J lose 2 bases and 4 bases, and a span of 13 bases separates them. CDR1 and CDR2, looked up from the germline V gene, are SGHRS and YFSETQ. Using the deep immunoSEQ assay, TCR CDR3 regions were amplified from genomic DNA by multiplex PCR. Extracted genomic DNA from each cell subset was distributed evenly across all wells of several immunoSEQ 96-well plates, and each plate was treated as a replicate. For sorted subsets, about 200 ng genomic DNA, equal to about 30,000 T cell genomes, was loaded into each replicate PCR. Purified libraries were measured with a Qubit 3.0 fluorometer, size-checked on a Bioanalyzer 2100, and measured again with the KAPA Library Quantification kit. Every immunoSEQ 96-well plate was sequenced on a dedicated single-read 150-cycle Illumina NextSeq 550 flow cell. In the paper's pipeline: The immunoSEQ output contained only junctional sequences without quality scores, so filtering could not match that applied to full-length reads. Sequences were annotated with PyIR, a Python wrapper for IgBLAST v1.9, using IMGT germline references to assign V/J genes and CDR3. Reads were filtered out if the reads had weak V/J assignments (E-value above 1e-6), no CDR3, stop codons, out-of-frame junctions, or ambiguous translated residues. V3J clonotypes were defined as sequences sharing an identical inferred V gene, J gene, and CDR3 amino acid sequence. Percentage overlap between repertoires was calculated by dividing the number of shared unique clonotypes by the size of the smaller repertoire. Richness of each repertoire was evaluated using RTK rarefaction, the Chao1 estimator, and Recon v2.1 estimates of unobserved clonotypes. Generation probabilities were computed with OLGA for all TCRbeta clonotypes obtained by the gDNA method from several donors. This immuneACCESS table, as held by TCRdb, lists in-frame sequences with V and J called but not all clones. Of the missing ones, under half trace to an unresolved V gene in checked studies; the others have no known cause. The V and J calls and clone size were taken over from that table, and D and trimming were inferred from the DNA. The sample records over 700,000 clones, over 55% of which are singletons. The ten biggest clones cover less than 2% of the sample.

Here is what the overall study found, with its caveats: Naive subsets generally had larger estimated clonotype richness than memory subsets. Because the study included a small number of donors, the genetic and exposure-history diversity represented was limited. Sampling was restricted to blood, and TCR repertoires in tissues likely differ from the TCR repertoires found in blood. Compared with non-shared clonotypes, the clonotypes found in all four sorted-subset donors had higher generation probabilities. Incomplete sequencing was indicated by rarefaction of sorted-subset datasets, despite the large sequencing depth. Roughly 5% of naive CD4, 3.5% of naive CD8, roughly 2.4% of memory CD4, and 0.4% of memory CD8 clonotypes were shared across a few donors. Pairwise subsampling indicated that sequencing depth was expected to affect the degree of clonotype sharing among donors.

The donors were healthy, HIV-negative adults who had no recently reported acute infections or vaccinations. Every donor was a Caucasian adult residing in Nashville, Tennessee, USA. CD4+ T cells were enriched through magnetic negative selection, after which naive cells were positively selected on CD45RA and the remaining negative fraction served as the memory subset. Blood was obtained by leukapheresis, after which PBMCs were separated by Ficoll-Histopaque density gradient centrifugation and cryopreserved in liquid nitrogen vapor phase. Purity and quantity of every magnetically sorted T cell population were checked by analytical flow cytometry. From each sorted fraction, genomic DNA was isolated and quantified by UV absorbance on a Nanodrop 2000c.

Sequencing was performed on memory CD4+ T cells sorted from blood. The sample's cell subset or site, from its label and the paper: CD45RA-negative fraction. This chain joins TRBV5-1 to TRBJ1-3; a tentative D match to TRBD1 spans 5 bases. This receptor was obtained from a woman aged 25 to 39 in good health. The base sequence is TGCGCCAGCAGCTTTACAGGCGTATTGGGAAACACCATATATTTT. Its translation reads: CASSFTGVLGNTIYF.